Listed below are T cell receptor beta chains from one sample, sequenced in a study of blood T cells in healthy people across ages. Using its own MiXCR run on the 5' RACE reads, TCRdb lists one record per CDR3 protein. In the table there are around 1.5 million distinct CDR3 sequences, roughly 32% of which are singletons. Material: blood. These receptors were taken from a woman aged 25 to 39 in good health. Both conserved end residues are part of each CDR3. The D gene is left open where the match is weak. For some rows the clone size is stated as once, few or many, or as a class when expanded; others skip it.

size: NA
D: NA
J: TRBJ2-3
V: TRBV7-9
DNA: TGTGCCAGCAACCAGGGTGCCACAGATACGCAGTATTTT
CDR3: CASNQGATDTQYF

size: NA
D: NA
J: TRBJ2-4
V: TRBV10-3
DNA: TGCGCCATCAGTGCAGAGGGAGCAAACATTCAGTACTTC
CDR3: CAISAEGANIQYF

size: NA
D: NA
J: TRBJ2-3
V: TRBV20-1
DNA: TGCAGTGCTCCTCATAACTCGGGACTTTTCACAGATACGCAGTATTTT
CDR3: CSAPHNSGLFTDTQYF

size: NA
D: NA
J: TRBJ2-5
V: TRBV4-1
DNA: TGCGCCAGCAGCCAAGATGGTGGACAGAGACAAGAGACCCAGTACTTC
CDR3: CASSQDGGQRQETQYF

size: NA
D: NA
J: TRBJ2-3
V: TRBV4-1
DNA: TGCGCCAGCAGAGAAGGGGTCCCTAGCACAGATACGCAGTATTTT
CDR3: CASREGVPSTDTQYF

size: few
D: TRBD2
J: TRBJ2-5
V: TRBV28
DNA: TGTGCCAGCAGTTCTCACCAACGGGGCGTGACGCGGGGGGAGACCCAGTACTTC
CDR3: CASSSHQRGVTRGETQYF

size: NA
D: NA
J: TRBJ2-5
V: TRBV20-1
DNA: TGCAGTGCGCCACACTGGGGGACCCAGTACTTC
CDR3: CSAPHWGTQYF

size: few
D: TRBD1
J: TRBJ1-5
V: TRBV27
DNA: TGTGCCAGCAGTACCGGGACAGGGGGAACTCAGCCCCAGCATTTT
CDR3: CASSTGTGGTQPQHF

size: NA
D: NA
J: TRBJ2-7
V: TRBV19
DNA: TGTGCCAGTAGTGCGGGACAAACCTTCTCCTACGAGCAGTACTTC
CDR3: CASSAGQTFSYEQYF

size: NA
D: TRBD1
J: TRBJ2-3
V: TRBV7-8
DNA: TGTGCCAGCAGCTGGGTGGGACAGACGATAGATACGCAGTATTTT
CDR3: CASSWVGQTIDTQYF

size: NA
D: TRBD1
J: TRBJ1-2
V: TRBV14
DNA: TGTGCCAGCAGCCAAGGGTTCAGGGGGACAGTCTATGGCTACACCTTC
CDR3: CASSQGFRGTVYGYTF

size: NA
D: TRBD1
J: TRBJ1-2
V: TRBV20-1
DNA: TGCGTTACTTCGGGGACAGGGTTATTCCATGGCTACACCTTC
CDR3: CVTSGTGLFHGYTF

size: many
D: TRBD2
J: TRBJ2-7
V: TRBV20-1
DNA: TGCAGTGCTAGAATACTAGCGGGAGTTCACGAGCAGTACTTC
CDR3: CSARILAGVHEQYF

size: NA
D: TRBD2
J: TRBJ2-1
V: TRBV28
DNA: TGTGCCAGCAGTTTACCCCTGGGAGGGCGATCGGGTGAGCAGTTCTTC
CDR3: CASSLPLGGRSGEQFF

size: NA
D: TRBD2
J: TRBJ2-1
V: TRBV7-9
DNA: TGTGCCAGCAGCTTAGTGGTACTAGCGGGAGGGTTGCCCAACAATGAGCAGTTCTTC
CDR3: CASSLVVLAGGLPNNEQFF

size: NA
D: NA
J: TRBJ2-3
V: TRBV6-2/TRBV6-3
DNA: TGTGCCAGCAGGGCCCAGGGCACAGATACGCAGTATTTT
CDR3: CASRAQGTDTQYF

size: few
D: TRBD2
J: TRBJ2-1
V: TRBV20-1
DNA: TGCAGTGCTAGAGATCGGGATAGCGGGAGGATTATTTGGGACAATGAGCAGTTCTTC
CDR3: CSARDRDSGRIIWDNEQFF

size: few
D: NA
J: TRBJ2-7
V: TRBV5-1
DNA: TGCGCCAGCAGCTTTGGAGACACCTTCTACGAGCAGTACTTC
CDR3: CASSFGDTFYEQYF

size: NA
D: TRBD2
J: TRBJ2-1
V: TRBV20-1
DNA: TGCAGTGCTAGAGATAGGCGCGGGGGGGGTAGATACAATGAGCAGTTCTTC
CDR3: CSARDRRGGGRYNEQFF

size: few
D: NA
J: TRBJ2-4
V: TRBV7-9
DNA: TGTGCCAGCAGCTTAGCGGGGATCGGCAAAAACATTCAGTACTTC
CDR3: CASSLAGIGKNIQYF

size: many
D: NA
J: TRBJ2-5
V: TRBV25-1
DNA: TGTGCCAGCAACCCGCCAGGGGAAGGAACCCAGTACTTC
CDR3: CASNPPGEGTQYF

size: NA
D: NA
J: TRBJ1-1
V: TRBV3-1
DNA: TGTGCCAGCAGCCCCGGTTCGGGGGTTGGTACTGAAGCTTTCTTT
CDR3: CASSPGSGVGTEAFF

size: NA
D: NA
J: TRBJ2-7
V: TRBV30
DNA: TGTGCCTGGAGTTACCGGGCCCCCTGCGAGCAGTACTTC
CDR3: CAWSYRAPCEQYF

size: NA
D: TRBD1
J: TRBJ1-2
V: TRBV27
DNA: TGTGCCAGCAGCCGGGACAGGGGGCCGGGTAACTATGGCTACACCTTC
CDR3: CASSRDRGPGNYGYTF

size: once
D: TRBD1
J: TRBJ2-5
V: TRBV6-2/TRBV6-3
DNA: TGTGCCAGCAGTCCCGAGACAGGGGGGAAGCAGTACTTC
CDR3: CASSPETGGKQYF

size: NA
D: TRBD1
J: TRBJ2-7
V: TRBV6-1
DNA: TGTGCCAGCAGAGACAGGGGCCTGCTGTACGAGCAGTACTTC
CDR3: CASRDRGLLYEQYF

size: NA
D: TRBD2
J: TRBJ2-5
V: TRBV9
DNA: TGTGCCAGCAGCGGAGACGAGCGGGGGGCCAGGGAGACCCAGTACTTC
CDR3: CASSGDERGARETQYF

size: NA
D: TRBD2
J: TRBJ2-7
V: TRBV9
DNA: TGTGCCAGCAGCCCCCGGTTGACTAGCGCTGACGAGCAGTACTTC
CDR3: CASSPRLTSADEQYF

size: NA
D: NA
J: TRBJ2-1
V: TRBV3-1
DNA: TGTGCCAGCAGCCAACTGCCCCAAGGGGCATCTTACAATGAGCAGTTCTTC
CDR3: CASSQLPQGASYNEQFF

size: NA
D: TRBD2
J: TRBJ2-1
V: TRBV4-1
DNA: TGCGCCAGCAGCCAAACGTCCGGGACTAGCGGGAGGGACTACAATGAGCAGTTCTTC
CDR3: CASSQTSGTSGRDYNEQFF

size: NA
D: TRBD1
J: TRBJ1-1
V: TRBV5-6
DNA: TGTGCCAGCAGCACCAGACCACAGGGGGCTTTTACTGAAGCTTTCTTT
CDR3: CASSTRPQGAFTEAFF

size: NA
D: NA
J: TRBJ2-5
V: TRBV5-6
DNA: TGTGACAGCAGCTTGGCAGGGGAGGAGACCCAGTACTTC
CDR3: CDSSLAGEETQYF

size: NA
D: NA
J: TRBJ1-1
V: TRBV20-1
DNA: TGCAGTGCTTTACAGGGAGAAGCTTTCTTT
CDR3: CSALQGEAFF

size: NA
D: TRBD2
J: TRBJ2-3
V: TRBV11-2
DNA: TGTGCCAGCAGCGTCTCAACCGTACTAGCGGGAATCGGCGATACGCAGTATTTT
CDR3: CASSVSTVLAGIGDTQYF

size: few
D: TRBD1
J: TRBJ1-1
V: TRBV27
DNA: TGTGCCAGCAGTTTATCCGGGACAGCGAACACTGAAGCTTTCTTT
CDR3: CASSLSGTANTEAFF

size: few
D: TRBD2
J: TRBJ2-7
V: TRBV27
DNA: TGTGCCAGCAGTTTATCGACGGGACTAGCGGGAGGCGAGCAGTACTTC
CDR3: CASSLSTGLAGGEQYF

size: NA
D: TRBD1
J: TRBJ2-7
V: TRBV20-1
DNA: TGCAGTGTTCCCCCCGCGGGACAGGGGGGCTCCTACGAGCAGTACTTC
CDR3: CSVPPAGQGGSYEQYF

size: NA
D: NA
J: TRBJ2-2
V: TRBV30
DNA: TGTGCCTGGAGTGACGGGCGGCGACCCGGGGAGCTGTTTTTT
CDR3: CAWSDGRRPGELFF

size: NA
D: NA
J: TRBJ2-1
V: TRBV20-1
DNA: TGCAGTGCTATAGTCAGATACAATGAGCAGTTCTTC
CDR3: CSAIVRYNEQFF

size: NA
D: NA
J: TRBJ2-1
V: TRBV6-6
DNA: TGTGCCAGCAGTACAGGGTTTGATGAGCAGTTCTTC
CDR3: CASSTGFDEQFF

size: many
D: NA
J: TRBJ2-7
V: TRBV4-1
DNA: TGCGCCAGCAGCCAGGGGCCCGCGTTGTTCTACGAGCAGTACTTC
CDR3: CASSQGPALFYEQYF

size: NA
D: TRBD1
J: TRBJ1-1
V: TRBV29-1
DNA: TGCAGCGTTCAGACAGGGGGGGACACTGAAGCTTTCTTT
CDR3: CSVQTGGDTEAFF

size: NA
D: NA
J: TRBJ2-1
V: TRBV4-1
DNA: TGCGCCAGCAGCCAAGGGACGGGGTCCTACAATGAGCAGTTCTTC
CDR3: CASSQGTGSYNEQFF

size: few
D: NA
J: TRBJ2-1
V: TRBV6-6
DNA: TGTGCCAGCAGTTACTCGAGAACAGGGGAGGTCAATGAGCAGTTCTTC
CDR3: CASSYSRTGEVNEQFF

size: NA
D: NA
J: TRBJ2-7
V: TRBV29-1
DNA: TGCAGCGCCACGAGGGTGGCGTACGAGCAGTACTTC
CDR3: CSATRVAYEQYF

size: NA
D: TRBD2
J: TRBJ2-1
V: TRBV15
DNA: TGTGCCACCAGCAGGGGACCGGGGGAGGGGACCTACAATGAGCAGTTCTTC
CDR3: CATSRGPGEGTYNEQFF